The TCR beta chain under discussion was sequenced for a study of glioma-infiltrating T cells after dendritic cell vaccination. Across the study: Dendritic cell vaccination trial patients had either newly diagnosed or recurrent glioblastoma. Study observations and caveats: Higher TCR clonality did not directly relate to longer survival.

This sample's time point: after dendritic cell vaccination, including at tumor progression/relapse. No glioblastoma patient carried an isocitrate dehydrogenase mutation. PBMC sampling occurred before vaccination, two weeks after the third dose, and at progression. In the case of this clone: The antigen is not known.

This table comes from immunoSEQ multiplex PCR, and its TCRdb copy is limited to in-frame clones, with some not included. The table records around 78,000 clones, about nine tenths of them present only once. This CDR3 region has 16 residues. Per germline, CDR1 LGHNA and CDR2 YNFKEQ. V trimming: 1 base; J trimming: 8 bases; junction bases outside the gene matches: 6. The sequences come from blood, collected after dendritic cell vaccination. The chain joins TRBV4-2 to TRBJ2-1, with 12 bases aligning to TRBD2. This clonotype originated in a human donor with glioblastoma. The CDR3 nucleotides are TGTGCCAGCAGCCAAGCCCGACTAGCGGGAGATGATGAGCAGTTCTTC. This gives the protein CASSQARLAGDDEQFF.